Below, 19 T cell receptor beta chains from the same sample are listed, as sequenced in a study of T-cell memory formation after mild COVID-19. TCRdb recomputed calls from the 5' RACE reads with MiXCR, one row per CDR3 protein. The table includes approximately 170,000 distinct CDR3 sequences, over 10% detected once. Sequencing was carried out using PBMCs or a T cell subset sorted from them (not recorded which). The receptors were sampled from a young man who had mild COVID-19 (a few samples of this study predate the infection). Cell type and time point are not known.

DNA of the CDR3: TGTGCCAGCAGCTTGAGGACGTACGGGTCCTACGAGCAGTACGTC. Protein: CASSLRTYGSYEQYV. The chain carries TRBV5-6 and TRBJ2-7; D gene ambiguous. V was pared by 1 base and J by 1 base, with 12 bases between. Germline CDR1 SGHDT, CDR2 YYEEEE. The CDR3 is made up of 15 amino acids.

This clonotype was detected only a few times. This CDR3 reads CSVGTGVNTEAFF. The CDR3 coding sequence is TGCAGCGTGGGGACAGGCGTGAACACTGAAGCTTTCTTT. The chain is built from TRBV29-1 and TRBJ1-1; 8 bases match TRBD1. This CDR3 spans 13 amino acids. V was clipped by 6 bases and J by 0 bases; unmatched bases: 3. Per the germline V gene, CDR1 is SQVTM and CDR2 is ANQGSEA.

This clonotype was seen a few times. V usage is TRBV3-1 and J usage is TRBJ1-1; D is uncertain. The CDR3 is 12 amino acids. Germline V gene lookup returns CDR1 LGHDT and CDR2 YNNKEL (reference sequence). Trimming removed 1 base from V and 6 bases from J, with 6 bases in between. The CDR3 DNA follows: TGTGCCAGCAGCCAAGCGAGGGCTGAAGCTTTCTTT. It yields the protein CASSQARAEAFF.

This clonotype was counted many times. The CDR3 here is CASSVRGQETQYF. The CDR3 DNA reads TGTGCCAGCAGTGTAAGGGGACAAGAGACCCAGTACTTC. The genes are TRBV2 and TRBJ2-5, with D possibly matching TRBD1 (5 bases). CDR3 size: 13 residues. Germline lookup yields CDR1 SNHLY and CDR2 FYNNEI. Deletions cut 4 bases from V and 2 bases from J, with 8 bases between.

This clonotype was detected a few times. The rearrangement links TRBV5-1 to TRBJ2-1; 10 nucleotides line up with TRBD1. From germline, CDR1 is SGHRS and CDR2 YFSETQ. The CDR3 consists of 15 residues. The ends lost 0 bases at V and 8 bases at J; junction bases unmatched: 5. CDR3 region: CASSLGQGAGDEQFF. CDR3 nucleotide sequence: TGCGCCAGCAGCTTGGGACAGGGGGCCGGAGATGAGCAGTTCTTC.

This clonotype was counted a few times. The rearrangement joins TRBV11-2 to TRBJ2-1; 11 bases agree with TRBD1. Trimming took 5 bases from V and 1 from J; bases not matched to a gene: 4. Germline V gene sequence: CDR1 SGHAT, CDR2 FQNNGV. The CDR3 has 16 residues. CDR3 coding DNA: TGTGCCAGCAGCCCAAGGGACAGGGGGTCCTACAATGAGCAGTTCTTC. The encoded protein is CASSPRDRGSYNEQFF.

This clonotype was counted only a few times. This chain links TRBV12-3 or TRBV12-4 with TRBJ1-4, with 8 bases that match TRBD1. With 6 bases clipped from V and 8 bases from J, the junction kept 8 bases outside the gene matches. This CDR3 comprises 14 residues. The CDR3 reads CASSPTGVGEKLFF. The DNA for the CDR3 is TGTGCCAGCAGCCCGACAGGGGTAGGCGAAAAACTGTTTTTT.

The V call is TRBV12-3 or TRBV12-4, the J call TRBJ2-3; D is unresolved. The CDR3 sequence is 12 residues long. The V end was cut by 6 bases, the J end by 5 bases, with 9 bases between. Written as DNA, the CDR3 is TGTGCCAGCAGCCCAAACTTAGATACGCAGTATTTT. Its translation: CASSPNLDTQYF.

This clonotype was observed a handful of times. V usage is TRBV28 and J usage is TRBJ2-7; D may be TRBD2 (6 bases). In germline, CDR1 is MDHEN, CDR2 SYDVKM. This CDR3 spans 16 amino acids. Trimming took off 6 bases at V and 4 bases at J, with 22 bases between the two ends. The CDR3 loop reads CASRPSGTSLTYEQYV. The CDR3 region has the DNA TGTGCCAGCAGACCTTCCGGGACTTCCCTTACGTACGAGCAGTACGTC.

This clonotype was found many times. V gene TRBV6-2 or TRBV6-3 combines with J gene TRBJ1-2; TRBD1 matches at 7 bases. From germline, CDR1 is MNHEY and CDR2 SVGEGT. V was clipped by 0 bases and J by 2 bases; unmatched bases: 12. This CDR3 region has 18 residues. CDR3 sequence: CASSYSAGDSTPNYGYTF. CDR3 nucleotide sequence: TGTGCCAGCAGTTACTCCGCAGGGGACAGTACACCGAACTATGGCTACACCTTC.

This clonotype was found a few times. The chain uses TRBV10-3 and TRBJ1-1; D is unclear. The V end was cut by 3 bases, the J end by 0 bases, with 8 bases between. In germline, CDR1 is ENHRY, CDR2 SYGVKD. This CDR3 has 14 amino acids. The CDR3: CAISDRRLNTEAFF. CDR3 coding DNA: TGTGCCATCAGTGATAGGAGGCTGAACACTGAAGCTTTCTTT.

As for this clonotype: The junction departs from germline at one end; a sequencing error may be responsible. The chain joins TRBV20-1 to TRBJ2-3; D is unclear. This CDR3 is built from 14 residues. Germline CDR1 reads DFQATT; CDR2 reads SNEGSKA (reference sequence). CDR3 in amino acids: CSARVAESTDTQYF. CDR3 DNA sequence: TGCAGTGCGAGAGTGGCCGAGAGCACAGATACGCAGTATTTT.

This clonotype turned up a few times. The J gene is TRBJ1-5, the V gene TRBV7-2; D not resolved. V gave up 1 base and J gave up 4 bases, with 11 bases separating them. The CDR3 totals 15 residues. Per germline, CDR1 SGHTA and CDR2 FQGNSA. The chain's CDR3 is CASSLGYGRNQPQHF. The CDR3 nucleotides are TGTGCCAGCAGCTTAGGGTATGGACGGAATCAGCCCCAGCATTTT. Complete variable domain (other parts from reference TRBV7-2 and TRBJ1-5): GAGVSQSPSNKVTEKGKDVELRCDPISGHTALYWYRQSLGQGLEFLIYFQGNSAPDKSGLPSDRFSAERTGGSVSTLTIQRTQQEDSAVYLCASSLGYGRNQPQHFGDGTRLSIL.

The sample holds a few counts of this clonotype. CDR3 loop: CASSLGPEQYV. In DNA, the CDR3 is TGTGCCAGCAGCTTAGGACCAGAGCAGTACGTC. This chain joins TRBV7-9 and TRBJ2-7, with unresolved D. Germline assignment: CDR1 SEHNR and CDR2 FQNEAQ (reference sequence). This CDR3 is 11 amino acids long. The V end was cut by 1 base, the J end by 7 bases, with 5 bases between.

Ten or more counts support this clonotype. The V gene is TRBV5-1, the J gene TRBJ2-1; 13 bases agree with TRBD2. The length of the CDR3 is 16 residues. Trimming removed 4 bases from V and 5 bases from J; junction bases left unmatched: 6. Germline CDR1 SGHRS, CDR2 YFSETQ. The CDR3 coding sequence is TGCGCCAGCAGCCCCAGACTAGCGGGGGGCAACAATGAGCAGTTCTTC. Its protein product is CASSPRLAGGNNEQFF.

In its sample, this clonotype was seen many times. This chain uses TRBV2 with TRBJ2-3, with unresolved D. CDR1 SNHLY and CDR2 FYNNEI come from the germline V gene. The CDR3 is 11 amino acids. Trimming removed 2 bases from V and 4 bases from J, with 1 base in between. CDR3 in DNA: TGTGCCAGCAGTGAACCAGATACGCAGTATTTT. Translated, it gives CASSEPDTQYF.

This clonotype came up a few times. The gene calls are TRBV14 and TRBJ1-1, with D uncertain. Germline V CDR1 and CDR2: SGHDN, FVKESK. This CDR3 spans 8 amino acids. V gave up 7 bases and J gave up 10 bases, with 4 bases separating them. The CDR3 region has the DNA TGTGCCAGCATTACAGCTTTCTTT. Encoded protein: CASITAFF.

V and J are TRBV12-3 or TRBV12-4 and TRBJ2-1; possibly TRBD2 for D (6 bases). The V gene lost 7 bases and the J gene lost 13 bases, with 14 bases spanning the gap. The CDR3 covers 11 residues. In DNA form, the CDR3 reads TGTGCCAGCACCCCCAGGGACTCCCAGTTCTTC. This sequence encodes CASTPRDSQFF.

The V call is TRBV10-2, the J call TRBJ1-1; D is undetermined. The CDR3 has 14 residues. V lost 5 bases, J lost 4 bases, and 14 bases lay in between. Germline V gene data show CDR1 as WSHSY and CDR2 as SAAADI. The CDR3 DNA follows: TGCGCCAGCAGTCAGCTCGGCCTCGGCACTGAAGCTTTCTTT. Translation: CASSQLGLGTEAFF.